This T cell receptor beta chain was recovered during a study of blood T cell repertoires in COVID-19. As for the study in general: Acute and convalescent COVID-19 samples came from the United States, Italy and Spain. Sources were T cells, B-cell-depleted T cells, or PBMCs; the material itself was cDNA or gDNA.

Per the authors' pipeline: Reference gene primer amplification yielded estimated nucleated cell counts. Profiling relied on immunoSEQ multiplex PCR, and the TCRdb table lists in-frame clones only, not all of them. V, J and clone size derive from that table, while D and trimming were established from the DNA sequence. This table holds about 68,000 clones, around 83% found once. This sequence was found in a man aged 45-65 years with acute or convalescent COVID-19. The sequenced sample was peripheral blood.

The CDR3 DNA is TGTGCCAGCAGCTTAGCCACAGGGGTTTGGCAGCCCCAGCATTTT. Translation: CASSLATGVWQPQHF. The chain links TRBV7-8 to TRBJ1-5, with 7 positions matching TRBD1. Germline values: CDR1 SGHVS, CDR2 FQNEAQ. Losses at the gene ends were 0 bases for V and 7 bases for J; bases not matched to a gene: 6. This CDR3 comprises 15 residues.